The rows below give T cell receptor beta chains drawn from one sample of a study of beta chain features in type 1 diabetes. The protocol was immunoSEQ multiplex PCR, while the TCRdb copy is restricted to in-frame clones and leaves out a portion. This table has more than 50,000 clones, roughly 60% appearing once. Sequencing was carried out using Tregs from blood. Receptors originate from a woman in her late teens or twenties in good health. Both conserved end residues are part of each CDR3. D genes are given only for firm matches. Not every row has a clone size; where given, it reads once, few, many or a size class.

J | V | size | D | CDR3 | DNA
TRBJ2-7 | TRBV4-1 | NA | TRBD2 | CASSQRGAYEQYF | TGCGCCAGCAGCCAGCGGGGGGCCTACGAGCAGTACTTC
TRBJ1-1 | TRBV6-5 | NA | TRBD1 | CASTEDRAAFF | TGTGCCAGCACAGAGGACAGGGCAGCTTTCTTT
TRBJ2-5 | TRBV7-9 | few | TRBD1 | CASSYELGQGPTETQYF | TGTGCCAGCAGCTACGAACTCGGACAGGGGCCGACGGAGACCCAGTACTTC
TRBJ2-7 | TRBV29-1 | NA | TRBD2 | CSVQGTSGNSYEQYF | TGCAGCGTGCAAGGGACTAGCGGGAACTCCTACGAGCAGTACTTC
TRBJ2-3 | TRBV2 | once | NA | CASSEAGTSTDTQYF | TGTGCCAGCAGTGAAGCCGGGACTAGCACAGATACGCAGTATTTT
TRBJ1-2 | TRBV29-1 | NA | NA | CSDRINYGYTF | TGCAGCGACAGGATCAACTATGGCTACACCTTC
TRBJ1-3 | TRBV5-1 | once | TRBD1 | CASSFFQGAGNTIYF | TGCGCCAGCAGCTTCTTTCAGGGGGCTGGAAACACCATATATTTT
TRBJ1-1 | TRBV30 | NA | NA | CAWLVHSNTEAFF | TGTGCCTGGCTGGTACATTCTAACACTGAAGCTTTCTTT
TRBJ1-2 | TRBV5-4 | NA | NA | CASSYIDRLDGYGYTF | TGTGCCAGCAGTTACATTGACAGGCTAGATGGGTATGGCTACACCTTC
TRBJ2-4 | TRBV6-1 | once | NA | CATRGSSVAKNIQYF | TGTGCCACCCGGGGGAGTAGCGTGGCCAAAAACATTCAGTACTTC
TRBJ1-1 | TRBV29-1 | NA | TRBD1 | CSVGRQGVGLNTEAFF | TGCAGCGTTGGGCGACAGGGGGTCGGCCTGAACACTGAAGCTTTCTTT
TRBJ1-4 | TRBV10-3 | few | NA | CAISEDWEKLFF | TGTGCCATCAGTGAGGACTGGGAAAAACTGTTTTTT
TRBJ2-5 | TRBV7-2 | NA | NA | CASSFQGNQETQYF | TGTGCCAGCAGTTTCCAGGGAAATCAAGAGACCCAGTACTTC
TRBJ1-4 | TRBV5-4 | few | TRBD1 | CASSLRTGQNEKLFF | TGTGCCAGCAGCCTGCGGACAGGGCAGAATGAAAAACTGTTTTTT
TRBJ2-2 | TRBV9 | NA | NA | CASSGPNTGELFF | TGTGCCAGCAGCGGGCCTAACACCGGGGAGCTGTTTTTT
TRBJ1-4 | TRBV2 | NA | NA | CASSITPHRATNEKLFF | TGTGCCAGCAGTATAACCCCCCACCGAGCAACTAATGAAAAACTGTTTTTT
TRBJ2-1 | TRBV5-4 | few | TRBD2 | CASSPGGAFFDEQFF | TGTGCCAGCAGTCCGGGGGGGGCGTTTTTCGATGAGCAGTTCTTC
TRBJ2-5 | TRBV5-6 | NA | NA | CASSLSPTSHQETQYF | TGTGCCAGCAGCTTGTCCCCCACTAGCCACCAAGAGACCCAGTACTTC
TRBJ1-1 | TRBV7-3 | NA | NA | CASSSDRNTEAFF | TGTGCCAGCAGCTCGGACAGGAACACTGAAGCTTTCTTT
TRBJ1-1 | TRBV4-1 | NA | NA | CASSQETGEVNEAFF | TGCGCCAGCAGCCAAGAGACAGGTGAGGTGAATGAAGCTTTCTTT
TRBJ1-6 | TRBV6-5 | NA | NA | CASSYNTLQALHF | TGTGCCAGCAGTTACAATACGCTTCAGGCCCTCCACTTT
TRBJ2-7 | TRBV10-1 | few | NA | CASSESDLGVQYF | TGCGCCAGCAGTGAGTCGGACCTCGGGGTGCAGTACTTC
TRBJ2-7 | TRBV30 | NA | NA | CAWSVKRQGEQYF | TGTGCCTGGAGTGTAAAGCGGCAAGGCGAGCAGTACTTC
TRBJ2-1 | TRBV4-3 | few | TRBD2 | CASSQVWRGVSNEQFF | TGCGCCAGCAGCCAAGTCTGGCGGGGGGTGTCCAATGAGCAGTTCTTC
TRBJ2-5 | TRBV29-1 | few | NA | CSVFRQERAQYF | TGCAGCGTTTTCCGACAGGAGAGGGCCCAGTACTTC
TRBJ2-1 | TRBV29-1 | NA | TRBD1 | CSVHRDRYNEQFF | TGCAGCGTCCACCGGGACAGGTACAATGAGCAGTTCTTC
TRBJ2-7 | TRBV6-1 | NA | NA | CASSKTVGLRYEQYF | TGTGCCAGCAGTAAAACGGTGGGTCTGAGGTACGAGCAGTACTTC